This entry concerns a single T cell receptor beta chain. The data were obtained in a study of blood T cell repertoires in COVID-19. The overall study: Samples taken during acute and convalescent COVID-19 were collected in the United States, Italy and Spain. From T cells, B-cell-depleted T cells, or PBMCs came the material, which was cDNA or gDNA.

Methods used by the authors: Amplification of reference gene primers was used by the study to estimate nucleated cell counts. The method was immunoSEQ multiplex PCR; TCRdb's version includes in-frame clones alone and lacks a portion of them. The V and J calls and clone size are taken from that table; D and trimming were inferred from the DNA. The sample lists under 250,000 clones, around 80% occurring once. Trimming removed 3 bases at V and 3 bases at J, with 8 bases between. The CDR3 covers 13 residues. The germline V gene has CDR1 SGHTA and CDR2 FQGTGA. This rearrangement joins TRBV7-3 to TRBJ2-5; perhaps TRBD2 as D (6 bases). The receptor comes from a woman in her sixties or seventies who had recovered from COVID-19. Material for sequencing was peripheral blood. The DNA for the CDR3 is TGTGCCAGCAGCTTTGGCGGGGAAGAGACCCAGTACTTC. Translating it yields CASSFGGEETQYF.